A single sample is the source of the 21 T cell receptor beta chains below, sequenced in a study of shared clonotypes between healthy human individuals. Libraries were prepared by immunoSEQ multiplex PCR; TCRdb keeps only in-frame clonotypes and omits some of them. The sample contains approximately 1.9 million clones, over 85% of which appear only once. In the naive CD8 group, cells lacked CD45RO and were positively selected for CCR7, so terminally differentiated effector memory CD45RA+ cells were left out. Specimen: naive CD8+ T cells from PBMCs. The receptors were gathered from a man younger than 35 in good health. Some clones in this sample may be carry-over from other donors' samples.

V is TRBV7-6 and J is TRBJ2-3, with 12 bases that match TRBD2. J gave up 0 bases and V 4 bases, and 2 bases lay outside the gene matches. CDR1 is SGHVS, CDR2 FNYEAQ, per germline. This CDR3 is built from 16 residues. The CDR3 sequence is CASSYGLAGSTDTQYF. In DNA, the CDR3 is TGTGCCAGCAGCTACGGACTAGCGGGGAGCACAGATACGCAGTATTTT.

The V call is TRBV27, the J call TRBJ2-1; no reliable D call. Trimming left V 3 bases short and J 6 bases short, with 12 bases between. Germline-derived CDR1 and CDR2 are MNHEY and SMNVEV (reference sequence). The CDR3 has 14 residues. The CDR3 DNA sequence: TGTGCCAGCAGTTTCGTTGGACGCGGCAATGAGCAGTTCTTC. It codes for CASSFVGRGNEQFF.

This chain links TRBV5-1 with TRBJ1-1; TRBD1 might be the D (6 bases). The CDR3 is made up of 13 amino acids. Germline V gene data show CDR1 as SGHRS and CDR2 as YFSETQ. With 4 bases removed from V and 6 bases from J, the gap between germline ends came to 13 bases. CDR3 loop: CASSRGGGSEAFF. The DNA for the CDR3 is TGCGCCAGCAGCCGGGGCGGGGGCTCTGAAGCTTTCTTT.

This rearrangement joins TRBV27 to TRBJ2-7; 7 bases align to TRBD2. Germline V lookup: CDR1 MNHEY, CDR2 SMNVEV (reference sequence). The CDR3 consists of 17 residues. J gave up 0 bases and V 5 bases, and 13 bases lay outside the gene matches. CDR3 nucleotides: TGTGCCAGCAGTCTCCGCGGGGCGGGAGCGTTCTCCTACGAGCAGTACTTC. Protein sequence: CASSLRGAGAFSYEQYF.

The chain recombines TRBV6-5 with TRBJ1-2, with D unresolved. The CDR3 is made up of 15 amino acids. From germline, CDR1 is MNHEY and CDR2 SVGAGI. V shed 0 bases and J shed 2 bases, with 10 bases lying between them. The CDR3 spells CASSYSLRGNYGYTF. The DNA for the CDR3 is TGTGCCAGCAGTTACTCGCTCCGGGGAAACTATGGCTACACCTTC.

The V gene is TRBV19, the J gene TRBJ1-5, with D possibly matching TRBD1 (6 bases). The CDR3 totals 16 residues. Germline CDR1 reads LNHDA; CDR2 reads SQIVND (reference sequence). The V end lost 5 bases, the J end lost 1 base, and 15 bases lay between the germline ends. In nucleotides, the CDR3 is TGTGCCAGTAGTTATTCCGGGGGCCCGAGCAATCAGCCCCAGCATTTT. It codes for CASSYSGGPSNQPQHF. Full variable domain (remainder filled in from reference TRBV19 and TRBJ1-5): DGGITQSPKYLFRKEGQNVTLSCEQNLNHDAMYWYRQDPGQGLRLIYYSQIVNDFQKGDIAEGYSVSREKKESFPLTVTSAQKNPTAFYLCASSYSGGPSNQPQHFGDGTRLSIL.

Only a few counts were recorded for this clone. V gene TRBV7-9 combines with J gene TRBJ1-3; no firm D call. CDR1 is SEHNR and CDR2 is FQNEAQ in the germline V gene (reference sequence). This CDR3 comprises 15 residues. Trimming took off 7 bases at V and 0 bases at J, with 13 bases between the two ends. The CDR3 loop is CASINPMDSGNTIYF. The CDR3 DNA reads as TGTGCCAGCATCAATCCGATGGACTCTGGAAACACCATATATTTT.

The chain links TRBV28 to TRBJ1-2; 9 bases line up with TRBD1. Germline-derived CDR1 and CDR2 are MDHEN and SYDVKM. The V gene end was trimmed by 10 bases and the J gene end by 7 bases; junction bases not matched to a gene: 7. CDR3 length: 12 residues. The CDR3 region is CATRDREGGYTF. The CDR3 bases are TGTGCCACTAGGGACAGGGAAGGTGGCTACACCTTC.

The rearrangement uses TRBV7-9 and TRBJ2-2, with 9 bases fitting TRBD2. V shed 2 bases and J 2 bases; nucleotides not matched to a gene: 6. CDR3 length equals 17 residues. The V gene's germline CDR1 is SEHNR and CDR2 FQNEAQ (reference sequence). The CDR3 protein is CASSLFGGRANTGELFF. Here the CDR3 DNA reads TGTGCCAGCAGCTTATTTGGCGGGAGGGCCAACACCGGGGAGCTGTTTTTT.

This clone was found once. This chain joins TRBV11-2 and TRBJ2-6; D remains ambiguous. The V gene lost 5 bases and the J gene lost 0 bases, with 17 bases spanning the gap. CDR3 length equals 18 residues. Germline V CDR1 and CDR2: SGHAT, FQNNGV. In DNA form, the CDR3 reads TGTGCCAGCAGCCCTGGCGGCAGGATCTTCTCTGGGGCCAACGTCCTGACTTTC. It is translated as CASSPGGRIFSGANVLTF.

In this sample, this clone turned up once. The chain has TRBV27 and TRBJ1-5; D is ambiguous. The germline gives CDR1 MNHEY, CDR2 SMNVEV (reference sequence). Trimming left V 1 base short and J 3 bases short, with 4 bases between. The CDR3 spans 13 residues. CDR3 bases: TGTGCCAGCAGTTTATGGCACAATCAGCCCCAGCATTTT. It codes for CASSLWHNQPQHF.

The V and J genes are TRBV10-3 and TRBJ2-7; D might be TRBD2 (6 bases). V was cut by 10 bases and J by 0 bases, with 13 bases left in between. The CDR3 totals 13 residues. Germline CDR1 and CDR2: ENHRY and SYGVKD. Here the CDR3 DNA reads TGTGCCACGGGGGATTTGAGCTCCTACGAGCAGTACTTC. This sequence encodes CATGDLSSYEQYF.

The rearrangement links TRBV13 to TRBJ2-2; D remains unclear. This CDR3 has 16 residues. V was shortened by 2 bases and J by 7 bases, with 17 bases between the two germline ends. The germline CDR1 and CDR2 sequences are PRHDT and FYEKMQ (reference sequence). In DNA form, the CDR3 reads TGTGCCAGCAGCTTACTAGGGAACCGATTCAGCGGGGAGCTGTTTTTT. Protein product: CASSLLGNRFSGELFF.

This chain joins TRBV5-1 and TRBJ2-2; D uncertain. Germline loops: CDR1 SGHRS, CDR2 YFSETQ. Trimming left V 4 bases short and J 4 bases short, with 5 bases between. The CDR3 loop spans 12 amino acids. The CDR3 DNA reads TGCGCCAGCAGCGAAGCCACCGGGGAGCTGTTTTTT. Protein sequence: CASSEATGELFF.

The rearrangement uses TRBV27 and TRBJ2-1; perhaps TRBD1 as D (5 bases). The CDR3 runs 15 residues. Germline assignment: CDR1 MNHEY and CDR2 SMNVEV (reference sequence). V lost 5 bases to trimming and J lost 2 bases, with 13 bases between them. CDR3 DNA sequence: TGTGCCAGCAGTCCACGGATAGGGGCCTACAATGAGCAGTTCTTC. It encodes CASSPRIGAYNEQFF.

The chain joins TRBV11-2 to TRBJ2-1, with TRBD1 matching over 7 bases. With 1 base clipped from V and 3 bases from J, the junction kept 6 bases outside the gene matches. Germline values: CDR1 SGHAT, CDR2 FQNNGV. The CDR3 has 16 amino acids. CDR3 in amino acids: CASSLVGQKNYNEQFF. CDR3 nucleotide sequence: TGTGCCAGCAGCTTAGTGGGACAGAAAAACTACAATGAGCAGTTCTTC.

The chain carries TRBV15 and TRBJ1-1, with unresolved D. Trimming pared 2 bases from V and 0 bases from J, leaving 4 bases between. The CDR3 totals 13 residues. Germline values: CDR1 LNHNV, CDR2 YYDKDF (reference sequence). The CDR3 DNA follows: TGTGCCACCAGCAGACGTATGAACACTGAAGCTTTCTTT. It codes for CATSRRMNTEAFF.

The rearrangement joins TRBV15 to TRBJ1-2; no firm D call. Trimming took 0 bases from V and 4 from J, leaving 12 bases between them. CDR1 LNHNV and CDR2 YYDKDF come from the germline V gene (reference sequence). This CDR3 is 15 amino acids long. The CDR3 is CATSRDRPDPYGYTF. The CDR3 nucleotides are TGTGCCACCAGCAGAGATCGGCCAGACCCCTATGGCTACACCTTC.

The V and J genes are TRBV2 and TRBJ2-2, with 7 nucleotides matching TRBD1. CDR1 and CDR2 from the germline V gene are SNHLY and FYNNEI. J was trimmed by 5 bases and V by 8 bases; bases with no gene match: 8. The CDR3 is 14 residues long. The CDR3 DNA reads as TGTGCCAGCCAATGGACAGGCGGTACCGGGGAGCTGTTTTTT. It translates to CASQWTGGTGELFF.

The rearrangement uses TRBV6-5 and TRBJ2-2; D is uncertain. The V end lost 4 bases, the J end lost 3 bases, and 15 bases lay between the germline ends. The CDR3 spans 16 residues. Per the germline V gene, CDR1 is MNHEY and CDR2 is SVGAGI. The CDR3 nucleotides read TGTGCCAGCAGTTTTCTAAATCTACGGGACACCGGGGAGCTGTTTTTT. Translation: CASSFLNLRDTGELFF.

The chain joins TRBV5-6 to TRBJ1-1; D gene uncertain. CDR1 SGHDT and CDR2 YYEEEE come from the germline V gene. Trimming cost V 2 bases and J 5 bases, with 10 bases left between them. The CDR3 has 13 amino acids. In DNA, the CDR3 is TGTGCCAGCAGCTTCAGTCAGAATACTGAAGCTTTCTTT. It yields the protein CASSFSQNTEAFF.